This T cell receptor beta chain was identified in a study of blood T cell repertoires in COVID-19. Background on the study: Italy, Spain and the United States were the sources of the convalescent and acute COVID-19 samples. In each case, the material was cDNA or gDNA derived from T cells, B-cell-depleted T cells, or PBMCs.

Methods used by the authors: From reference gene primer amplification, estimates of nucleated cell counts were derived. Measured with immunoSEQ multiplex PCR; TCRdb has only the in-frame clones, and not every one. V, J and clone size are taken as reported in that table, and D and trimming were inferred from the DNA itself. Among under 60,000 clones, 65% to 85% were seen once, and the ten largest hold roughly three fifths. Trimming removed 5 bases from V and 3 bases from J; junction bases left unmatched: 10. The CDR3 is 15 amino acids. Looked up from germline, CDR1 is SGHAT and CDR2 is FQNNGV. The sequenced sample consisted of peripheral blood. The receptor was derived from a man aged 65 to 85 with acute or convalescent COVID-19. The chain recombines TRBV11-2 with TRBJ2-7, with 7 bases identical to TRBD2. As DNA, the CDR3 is TGTGCCAGCAGCCTAAACCCTAGCGGAAACTACGAGCAGTACTTC. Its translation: CASSLNPSGNYEQYF.